These 9 T cell receptor beta chains were all obtained from the same sample, sequenced in a study of shared clonotypes between healthy human individuals. Only in-frame clones appear in the TCRdb table, and some are missing; sequencing was by immunoSEQ multiplex PCR. Of some 200,000 clones detected, over 50% appear once; the ten largest clones hold around 10%. The sample taken for sequencing was memory CD4+ T cells sorted from blood. Subset specified: CD45RA-negative fraction. The receptors derive from a man in his thirties or forties in good health.

This chain joins TRBV12-5 and TRBJ2-7; D tentatively fits TRBD1 or TRBD2 (5 bases each). V lost 0 bases and J 2 bases, leaving 14 bases between the germline ends. The CDR3 covers 16 residues. Germline V gene data show CDR1 as LGHNT and CDR2 as FRNRAP. The CDR3 nucleotides read TGTGCTAGTGGTTTGGTAAGGGACGAAGGAACCTACGAGCAGTACTTC. Translating gives CASGLVRDEGTYEQYF.

The rearrangement joins TRBV4-1 to TRBJ1-2; unclear D gene. Trimming took off 3 bases at V and 4 bases at J, with 18 bases between the two ends. CDR1 is MGHRA and CDR2 is YSYEKL in the germline V gene. The CDR3 runs 16 residues. The DNA of the CDR3 is TGCGCCAGCAGCCACCTAGGCGCACAGTTCGGCTATGGCTACACCTTC. This encodes CASSHLGAQFGYGYTF.

The chain links TRBV6-5 to TRBJ2-7; 8 nucleotides match TRBD1. CDR3 length equals 15 residues. The V gene's germline CDR1 is MNHEY and CDR2 SVGAGI. After removal of 8 bases from V and 4 bases from J, the junction contained 13 bases not matched to a gene. CDR3: CASGTARGLVYEQYF. The DNA of the CDR3 is TGTGCCAGCGGAACCGCCAGGGGGCTCGTGTACGAGCAGTACTTC.

This chain joins TRBV5-4 and TRBJ2-3, with D hard to call. This CDR3 spans 15 amino acids. Germline assignment: CDR1 SGHNT and CDR2 YYREEE (reference sequence). Trimming cost V 4 bases and J 0 bases, with 12 bases left between them. The CDR3 sequence: CASSLDVGSTDTQYF. The CDR3 DNA is TGTGCCAGCAGCCTCGATGTAGGAAGCACAGATACGCAGTATTTT. Together with reference TRBV5-4 and TRBJ2-3, the CDR3 gives the full variable domain: ETGVTQSPTHLIKTRGQQVTLRCSSQSGHNTVSWYQQALGQGPQFIFQYYREEENGRGNFPPRFSGLQFPNYSSELNVNALELDDSALYLCASSLDVGSTDTQYFGPGTRLTVL.

The J gene is TRBJ2-4, the V gene TRBV19, with D possibly TRBD1 on 5 matching bases. Trimming shortened V by 3 bases and J by 6 bases, and 6 bases separated the two germline ends. This CDR3 region has 12 residues. Per germline, CDR1 LNHDA and CDR2 SQIVND (reference sequence). The chain's CDR3 is CASSIQGNIQYF. In nucleotides, the CDR3 is TGTGCCAGTAGTATCCAGGGAAACATTCAGTACTTC. Full variable domain (outside the CDR3, taken from reference TRBV19 and TRBJ2-4): DGGITQSPKYLFRKEGQNVTLSCEQNLNHDAMYWYRQDPGQGLRLIYYSQIVNDFQKGDIAEGYSVSREKKESFPLTVTSAQKNPTAFYLCASSIQGNIQYFGAGTRLSVL.

The chain has TRBV2 and TRBJ2-6, with a weak D call TRBD1 (6 bases). The CDR3 is 16 amino acids. Looked up from germline, CDR1 is SNHLY and CDR2 is FYNNEI. Trimming shortened V by 1 base and J by 1 base, and 8 bases separated the two germline ends. As DNA, the CDR3 is TGTGCCAGCAGTGAAGACCAGGGGTCTGGGGCCAACGTCCTGACTTTC. Its translation is CASSEDQGSGANVLTF. Full variable domain (outside the CDR3, taken from reference TRBV2 and TRBJ2-6): EPEVTQTPSHQVTQMGQEVILRCVPISNHLYFYWYRQILGQKVEFLVSFYNNEISEKSEIFDDQFSVERPDGSNFTLKIRSTKLEDSAMYFCASSEDQGSGANVLTFGAGSRLTVL.

The V and J genes are TRBV5-1 and TRBJ2-5, with 7 bases matching TRBD2. Unmatched junction bases numbered 14, after V lost 2 bases and J lost 4 bases. This CDR3 contains 17 residues. Looked up from germline, CDR1 is SGHRS and CDR2 is YFSETQ. CDR3 amino acids: CASSLPGGLPVGETQYF. The CDR3 coding sequence is TGCGCCAGCAGCTTACCGGGAGGACTCCCTGTAGGAGAGACCCAGTACTTC.

V usage is TRBV29-1 and J usage is TRBJ2-5; 12 bases line up with TRBD1. The CDR3 contains 14 residues. The trim removed 6 bases at V and 5 bases at J, leaving 7 bases unmatched. The V gene's germline CDR1 is SQVTM and CDR2 ANQGSEA. CDR3 protein: CSVMGQGAFETQYF. For the CDR3, the DNA is TGCAGCGTGATGGGACAGGGGGCTTTTGAGACCCAGTACTTC. The full variable domain, its missing parts supplied by reference TRBV29-1 and TRBJ2-5, is SAVISQKPSRDICQRGTSLTIQCQVDSQVTMMFWYRQQPGQSLTLIATANQGSEATYESGFVIDKFPISRPNLTFSTLTVSNMSPEDSSIYLCSVMGQGAFETQYFGPGTRLLVL.

The chain employs TRBV9 and TRBJ2-1; the match to TRBD2 covers 10 bases. CDR1 is SGDLS and CDR2 is YYNGEE in the germline V gene. Germline trimming cut 8 bases from V and 3 bases from J; bases unmatched to any gene: 2. The CDR3 covers 13 residues. For the CDR3, the DNA is TGTGCCAGTGGACTAGCGGACTACAATGAGCAGTTCTTC. This gives the protein CASGLADYNEQFF.